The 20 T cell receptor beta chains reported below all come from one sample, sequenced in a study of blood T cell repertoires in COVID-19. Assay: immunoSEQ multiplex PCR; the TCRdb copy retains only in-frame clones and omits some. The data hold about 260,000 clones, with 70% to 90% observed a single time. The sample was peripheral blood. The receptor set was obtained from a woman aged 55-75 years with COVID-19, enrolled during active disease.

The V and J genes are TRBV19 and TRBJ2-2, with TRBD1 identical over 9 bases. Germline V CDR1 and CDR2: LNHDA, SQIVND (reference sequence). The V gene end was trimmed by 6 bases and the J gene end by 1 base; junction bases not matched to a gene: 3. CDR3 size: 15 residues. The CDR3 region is CASRPGQGNTGELFF. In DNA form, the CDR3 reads TGTGCCAGTAGGCCGGGACAGGGGAACACCGGGGAGCTGTTTTTT. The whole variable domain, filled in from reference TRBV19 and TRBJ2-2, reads DGGITQSPKYLFRKEGQNVTLSCEQNLNHDAMYWYRQDPGQGLRLIYYSQIVNDFQKGDIAEGYSVSREKKESFPLTVTSAQKNPTAFYLCASRPGQGNTGELFFGEGSRLTVL.

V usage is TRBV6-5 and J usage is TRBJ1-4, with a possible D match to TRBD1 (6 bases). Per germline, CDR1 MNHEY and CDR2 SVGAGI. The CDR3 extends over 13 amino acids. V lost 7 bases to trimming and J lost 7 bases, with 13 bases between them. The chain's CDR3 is CASNLDRIEKLFF. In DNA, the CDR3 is TGTGCCAGCAACCTGGACAGAATTGAAAAACTGTTTTTT.

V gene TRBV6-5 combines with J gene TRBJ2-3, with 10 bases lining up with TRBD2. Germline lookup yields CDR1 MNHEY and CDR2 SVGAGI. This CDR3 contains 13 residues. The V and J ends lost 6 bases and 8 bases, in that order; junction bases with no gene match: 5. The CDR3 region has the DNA TGTGCCAGCAGGGATGGACTAGCGGCTACGCAGTATTTT. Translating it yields CASRDGLAATQYF.

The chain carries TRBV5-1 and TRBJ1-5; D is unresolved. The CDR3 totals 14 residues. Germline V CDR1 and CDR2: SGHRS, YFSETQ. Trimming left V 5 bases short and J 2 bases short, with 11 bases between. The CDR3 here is CASSVEPGNQPQHF. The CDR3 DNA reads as TGCGCCAGCAGTGTAGAGCCGGGCAATCAGCCCCAGCATTTT.

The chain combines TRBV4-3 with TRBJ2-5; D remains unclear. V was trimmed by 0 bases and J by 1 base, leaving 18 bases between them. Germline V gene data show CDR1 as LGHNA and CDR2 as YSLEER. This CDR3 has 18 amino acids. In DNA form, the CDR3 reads TGCGCCAGCAGCCAAGATTATAGGCCCAGTTGGAGCCAAGAGACCCAGTACTTC. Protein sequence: CASSQDYRPSWSQETQYF.

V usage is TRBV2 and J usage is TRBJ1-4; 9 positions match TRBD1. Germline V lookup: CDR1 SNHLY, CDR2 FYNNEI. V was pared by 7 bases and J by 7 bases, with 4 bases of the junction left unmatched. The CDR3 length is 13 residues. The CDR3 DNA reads TGTGCCAGCAATAACAGGGGGCTTGAAAAACTGTTTTTT. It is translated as CASNNRGLEKLFF.

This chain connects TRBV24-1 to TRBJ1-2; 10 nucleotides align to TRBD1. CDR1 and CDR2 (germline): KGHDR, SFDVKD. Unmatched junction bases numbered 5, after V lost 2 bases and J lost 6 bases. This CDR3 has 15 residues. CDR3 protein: CATSDSGQGHHGYTF. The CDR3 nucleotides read TGTGCCACCAGTGATTCGGGACAGGGGCATCATGGCTACACCTTC.

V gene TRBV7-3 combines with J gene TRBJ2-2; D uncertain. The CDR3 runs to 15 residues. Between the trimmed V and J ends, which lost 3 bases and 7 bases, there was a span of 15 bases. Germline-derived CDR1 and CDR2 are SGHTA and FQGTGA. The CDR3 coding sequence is TGTGCCAGCAGCTTGAGAATAGCCGGTGGCGGGGAGCTGTTTTTT. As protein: CASSLRIAGGGELFF.

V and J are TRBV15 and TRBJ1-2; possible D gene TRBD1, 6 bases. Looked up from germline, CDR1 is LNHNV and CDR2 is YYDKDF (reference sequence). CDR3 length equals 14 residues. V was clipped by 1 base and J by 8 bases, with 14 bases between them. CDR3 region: CATSRGGLNGGYTF. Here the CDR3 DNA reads TGTGCCACCAGCAGAGGGGGGCTAAACGGCGGCTACACCTTC.

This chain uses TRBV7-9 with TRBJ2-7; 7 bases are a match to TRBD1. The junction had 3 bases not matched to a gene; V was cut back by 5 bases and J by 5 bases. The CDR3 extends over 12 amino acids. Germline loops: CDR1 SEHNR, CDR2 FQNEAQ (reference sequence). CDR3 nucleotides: TGTGCCAGCAGCCTACAGGGGAACGAGCAGTACTTC. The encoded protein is CASSLQGNEQYF.

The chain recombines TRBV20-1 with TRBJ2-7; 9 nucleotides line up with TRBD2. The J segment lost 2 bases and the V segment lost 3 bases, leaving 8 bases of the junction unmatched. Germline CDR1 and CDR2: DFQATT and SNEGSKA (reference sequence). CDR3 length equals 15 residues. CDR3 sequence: CSASGRASGAYEQYF. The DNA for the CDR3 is TGCAGTGCTAGTGGGCGAGCTAGCGGGGCCTACGAGCAGTACTTC.

The CDR3 is CASSYLGGPGEQYF. DNA for the CDR3: TGTGCCAGCAGTTACCTGGGAGGGCCAGGCGAGCAGTACTTC. The chain links TRBV6-5 to TRBJ2-7; 7 positions agree with TRBD2. The germline V gene encodes CDR1 MNHEY and CDR2 SVGAGI. This CDR3 spans 14 amino acids. Trimming took 2 bases from V and 6 from J; bases not matched to a gene: 7.

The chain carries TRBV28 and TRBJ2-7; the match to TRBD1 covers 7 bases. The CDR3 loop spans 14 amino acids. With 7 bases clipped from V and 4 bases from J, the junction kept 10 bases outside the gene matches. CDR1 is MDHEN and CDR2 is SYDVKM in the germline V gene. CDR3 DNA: TGTGCCAGCACTGGACAGGTTTTTTTGTACGAGCAGTACTTC. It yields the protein CASTGQVFLYEQYF.

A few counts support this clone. The chain's CDR3 is CASSLDDGRVYGYTF. In DNA, the CDR3 is TGTGCCAGCAGCTTGGATGACGGGAGGGTCTATGGCTACACCTTC. This chain links TRBV5-5 with TRBJ1-2; D is undetermined. Germline loops: CDR1 SGHKS, CDR2 YYEKEE (reference sequence). V lost 0 bases to trimming and J lost 4 bases, with 13 bases between them. The CDR3 is 15 residues long.

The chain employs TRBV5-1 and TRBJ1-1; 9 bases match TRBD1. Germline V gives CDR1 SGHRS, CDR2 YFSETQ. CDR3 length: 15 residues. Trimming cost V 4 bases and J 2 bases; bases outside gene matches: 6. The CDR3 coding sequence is TGCGCCAGCAGCACTCGGACAGGGGTCAACACTGAAGCTTTCTTT. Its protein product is CASSTRTGVNTEAFF.

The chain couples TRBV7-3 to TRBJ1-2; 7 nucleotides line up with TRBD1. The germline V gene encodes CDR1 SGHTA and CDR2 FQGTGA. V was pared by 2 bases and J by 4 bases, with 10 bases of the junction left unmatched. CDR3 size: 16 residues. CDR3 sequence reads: CASSLFPGQSIYGYTF. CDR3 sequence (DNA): TGTGCCAGCAGCTTATTTCCGGGACAGAGTATCTATGGCTACACCTTC. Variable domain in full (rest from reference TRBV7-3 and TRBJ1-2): GAGVSQTPSNKVTEKGKYVELRCDPISGHTALYWYRQSLGQGPEFLIYFQGTGAADDSGLPNDRFFAVRPEGSVSTLKIQRTERGDSAVYLCASSLFPGQSIYGYTFGSGTRLTVV.

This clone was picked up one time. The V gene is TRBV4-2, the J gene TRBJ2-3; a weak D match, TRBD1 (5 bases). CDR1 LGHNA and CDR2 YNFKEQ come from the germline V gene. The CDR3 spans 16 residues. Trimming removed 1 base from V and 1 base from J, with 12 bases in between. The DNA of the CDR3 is TGTGCCAGCAGCCAAGCTTTCGAACAGGGCACAGATACGCAGTATTTT. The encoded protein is CASSQAFEQGTDTQYF.

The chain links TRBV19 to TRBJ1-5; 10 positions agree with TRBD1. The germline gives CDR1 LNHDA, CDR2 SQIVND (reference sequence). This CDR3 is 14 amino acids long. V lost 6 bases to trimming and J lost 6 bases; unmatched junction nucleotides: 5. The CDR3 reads CASSKTGGFQPQHF. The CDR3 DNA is TGTGCCAGTAGCAAGACAGGGGGCTTTCAGCCCCAGCATTTT.

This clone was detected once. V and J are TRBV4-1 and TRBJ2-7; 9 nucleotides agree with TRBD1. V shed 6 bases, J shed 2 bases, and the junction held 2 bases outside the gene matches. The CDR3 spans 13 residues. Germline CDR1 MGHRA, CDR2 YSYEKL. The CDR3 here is CASSWDRAYEQYF. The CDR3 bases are TGCGCCAGCAGTTGGGACAGGGCCTACGAGCAGTACTTC.

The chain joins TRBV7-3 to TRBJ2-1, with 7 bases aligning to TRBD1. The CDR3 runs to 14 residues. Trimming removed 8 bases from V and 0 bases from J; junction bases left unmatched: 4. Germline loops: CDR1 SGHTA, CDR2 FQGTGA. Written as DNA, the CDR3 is TGTGCCAGCTCGACAGGGATCTCCTACAATGAGCAGTTCTTC. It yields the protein CASSTGISYNEQFF.